The next 29 T cell receptor beta chains were all read from a single sample in a study of vaccination effects on CD4 cells after COVID-19. Upon completion of 10 to 11 days in culture, CD4+ T cells were isolated. Participants were vaccinated with two doses of either the BNT162b2 or mRNA-1273 vaccine. These receptors' antigens are unknown. Sequenced by immunoSEQ multiplex PCR; TCRdb stores in-frame clones only, minus some. The sample lists approximately 70,000 clones; around 69% were seen once. The sequencing used CD4+ T cells from PBMCs cultured without peptide, collected after COVID-19 vaccination. These TCRs come from a human donor who received a COVID-19 vaccine.

The J gene is TRBJ2-2, the V gene TRBV3-1 (or the pseudogene TRBV3-2); no reliable D call. Germline V gene sequence: CDR1 LGHDT, CDR2 YNNKEL (reference sequence). Trimming took off 1 base at V and 2 bases at J, with 14 bases between the two ends. The length of the CDR3 is 17 residues. This chain's CDR3 is CASSQALRFGNTGELFF. The CDR3 DNA follows: TGTGCCAGCAGCCAAGCGCTCAGATTTGGAAACACCGGGGAGCTGTTTTTT.

This rearrangement joins TRBV2 to TRBJ2-3, with D perhaps TRBD1 or TRBD2 (7 bases each). There are 12 residues in the CDR3. V lost 8 bases and J lost 12, with 18 bases in between. Germline lookup yields CDR1 SNHLY and CDR2 FYNNEI. CDR3 in amino acids: CASYQGGTSQYF. CDR3 bases: TGTGCCAGCTATCAGGGGGGGACATCTCAGTATTTT. Using reference TRBV2 and TRBJ2-3 for the parts outside the CDR3, the full variable domain is EPEVTQTPSHQVTQMGQEVILRCVPISNHLYFYWYRQILGQKVEFLVSFYNNEISEKSEIFDDQFSVERPDGSNFTLKIRSTKLEDSAMYFCASYQGGTSQYFGPGTRLTVL.

This chain uses TRBV28 with TRBJ1-4; D is unclear. This CDR3 has 15 amino acids. Deletions cut 6 bases from V and 0 bases from J, with 11 bases between. Germline V gives CDR1 MDHEN, CDR2 SYDVKM. The CDR3 nucleotides are TGTGCCAGCAGCCTCCCTGGGGCAACTAATGAAAAACTGTTTTTT. As protein: CASSLPGATNEKLFF.

This clone has more than one count but fewer than ten. The rearrangement uses TRBV28 and TRBJ1-2, with D perhaps matching TRBD1 (6 bases). The V gene's germline CDR1 is MDHEN and CDR2 SYDVKM. Trimming stripped 6 bases from V and 4 bases from J, with 15 bases between. CDR3 size: 14 residues. Written as DNA, the CDR3 is TGTGCCAGCAGACCCGTCGACAGGTTCTATGGCTACACCTTC. It specifies CASRPVDRFYGYTF.

The J gene is TRBJ2-6, the V gene TRBV24-1; 11 bases align to TRBD1. J was trimmed by 1 base and V by 5 bases; bases with no gene match: 6. This CDR3 has 18 amino acids. Germline CDR1 and CDR2: KGHDR and SFDVKD. The CDR3 spells CATSATGQGESGANVLTF. In DNA form, the CDR3 reads TGTGCCACCAGTGCAACGGGACAGGGGGAATCTGGGGCCAACGTCCTGACTTTC.

V gene TRBV19 combines with J gene TRBJ1-3; D may be TRBD1 (5 bases). Germline values: CDR1 LNHDA, CDR2 SQIVND (reference sequence). With 4 bases removed from V and 5 bases from J, the gap between germline ends came to 12 bases. This CDR3 has 14 amino acids. CDR3 DNA: TGTGCCAGTAGTACCTTGGGGCAGAGAAACACCATATATTTT. Protein product: CASSTLGQRNTIYF.

The V and J genes are TRBV3-1 (or the pseudogene TRBV3-2) and TRBJ2-5; D is possibly TRBD1 or TRBD2 (5 bases each). The V end lost 1 base, the J end lost 7 bases, and 10 bases lay between the germline ends. The CDR3 extends over 13 amino acids. From germline, CDR1 is LGHDT and CDR2 YNNKEL (reference sequence). Here the CDR3 reads CASSQGRAGTQYF. The CDR3 DNA is TGTGCCAGCAGCCAAGGCAGGGCGGGGACCCAGTACTTC.

The V and J genes are TRBV5-4 and TRBJ1-1; TRBD1 might be the D (6 bases). Germline-derived CDR1 and CDR2 are SGHNT and YYREEE (reference sequence). The CDR3 runs to 16 residues. With 0 bases removed from V and 0 bases from J, the gap between germline ends came to 12 bases. Here the CDR3 DNA reads TGTGCCAGCAGCTTGGTCGGGGGCGACATGAACACTGAAGCTTTCTTT. This translates into CASSLVGGDMNTEAFF. Drawing the rest from reference TRBV5-4 and TRBJ1-1, the complete variable domain is ETGVTQSPTHLIKTRGQQVTLRCSSQSGHNTVSWYQQALGQGPQFIFQYYREEENGRGNFPPRFSGLQFPNYSSELNVNALELDDSALYLCASSLVGGDMNTEAFFGQGTRLTVV.

The chain recombines TRBV3-1 (or the pseudogene TRBV3-2) with TRBJ2-6, with D possibly being TRBD1 or TRBD2 (5 bases each). Germline V lookup: CDR1 LGHDT, CDR2 YNNKEL (reference sequence). Trimming left V 2 bases short and J 0 bases short, with 14 bases between. This CDR3 is built from 18 residues. The CDR3 here is CASSQMRGRASGANVLTF. The CDR3 nucleotides read TGTGCCAGCAGCCAAATGAGGGGCCGGGCCTCTGGGGCCAACGTCCTGACTTTC.

The gene calls are TRBV2 and TRBJ2-7; D gene ambiguous. With 6 bases removed from V and 3 bases from J, the gap between germline ends came to 9 bases. From germline, CDR1 is SNHLY and CDR2 FYNNEI. The CDR3 length is 12 residues. The chain's CDR3 is CASSANIYEQYV. The CDR3 DNA reads TGTGCCAGCAGCGCGAATATCTACGAGCAGTACGTC.

This clone turned up a few times. The rearrangement uses TRBV29-1 and TRBJ2-3, with D perhaps matching TRBD1 (5 bases). There are 13 residues in the CDR3. Trimming took off 3 bases at V and 1 base at J, with 8 bases between the two ends. Germline V gene data show CDR1 as SQVTM and CDR2 as ANQGSEA. CDR3 region: CSVEGPRTDTQYF. In nucleotides, the CDR3 is TGCAGCGTTGAGGGGCCTCGCACAGATACGCAGTATTTT.

The chain couples TRBV19 to TRBJ1-1, with unresolved D. Germline CDR1 reads LNHDA; CDR2 reads SQIVND (reference sequence). Trimming left V 5 bases short and J 11 bases short, with 27 bases between. The CDR3 is 16 residues long. The CDR3 loop reads CASSLRRIAATVEAFF. CDR3 DNA: TGTGCCAGTAGTTTGCGCCGGATTGCGGCCACGGTGGAGGCTTTCTTT.

This clone was counted a single time. This chain uses TRBV7-8 with TRBJ2-3; the D gene is possibly TRBD2 (6 bases). Trimming took off 0 bases at V and 2 bases at J, with 9 bases between the two ends. Germline V gives CDR1 SGHVS, CDR2 FQNEAQ. This CDR3 has 15 amino acids. The CDR3 region has the DNA TGTGCCAGCAGCTTAGCGGGGGGTGACACAGATACGCAGTATTTT. Protein: CASSLAGGDTDTQYF.

A few counts support this clone. The V and J genes are TRBV24-1 and TRBJ2-7; no definite D call. The V end lost 9 bases, the J end lost 2 bases, and 13 bases lay between the germline ends. Looked up from germline, CDR1 is KGHDR and CDR2 is SFDVKD. The CDR3 consists of 13 residues. CDR3 nucleotide sequence: TGTGCCACCGAGAACGACACCACCTACGAGCAGTACGTC. This codes for CATENDTTYEQYV.

The chain carries TRBV4-2 and TRBJ2-3; the D gene is possibly TRBD2 (7 bases). Trimming left V 3 bases short and J 3 bases short, with 16 bases between. The CDR3 loop spans 16 amino acids. CDR1 is LGHNA and CDR2 is YNFKEQ in the germline V gene. The CDR3 DNA is TGTGCCAGCAGCCATCCACCGGGGGGCCCGACAGATACGCAGTATTTT. It translates to CASSHPPGGPTDTQYF.

The chain uses TRBV2 and TRBJ1-6, with 7 bases fitting TRBD1. Germline trimming cut 3 bases from V and 7 bases from J; bases unmatched to any gene: 6. Germline V lookup: CDR1 SNHLY, CDR2 FYNNEI. CDR3 length: 15 amino acids. The CDR3 loop reads CASSDRQGVNSPLHF. CDR3 in DNA: TGTGCCAGCAGTGACCGGCAGGGGGTCAATTCACCCCTCCACTTT.

V gene TRBV5-1 combines with J gene TRBJ2-4, with 8 bases fitting TRBD1. V dropped 0 bases and J dropped 3; count of bases not matched to a gene: 11. Germline assignment: CDR1 SGHRS and CDR2 YFSETQ. The CDR3 consists of 18 residues. CDR3 sequence reads: CASSLGGGTGPNKNIQYF. CDR3 sequence (DNA): TGCGCCAGCAGCTTGGGTGGAGGGACAGGCCCTAACAAAAACATTCAGTACTTC. Variable domain in full (rest from reference TRBV5-1 and TRBJ2-4): KAGVTQTPRYLIKTRGQQVTLSCSPISGHRSVSWYQQTPGQGLQFLFEYFSETQRNKGNFPGRFSGRQFSNSRSEMNVSTLELGDSALYLCASSLGGGTGPNKNIQYFGAGTRLSVL.

The chain joins TRBV5-1 to TRBJ1-2, with a weak D call TRBD1 (5 bases). The CDR3 loop spans 14 amino acids. V lost 0 bases to trimming and J lost 2 bases, with 8 bases between them. Per germline, CDR1 SGHRS and CDR2 YFSETQ. CDR3 amino acids: CASSLVTGNYGYTF. CDR3 bases: TGCGCCAGCAGCTTGGTTACAGGAAACTATGGCTACACCTTC.

This chain links TRBV28 with TRBJ2-3, with TRBD2 as a possible D gene (6 bases). The CDR3 covers 19 residues. CDR1 is MDHEN and CDR2 is SYDVKM in the germline V gene. Trimming pared 10 bases from V and 0 bases from J, leaving 29 bases between. CDR3 sequence: CATLSPLGGGAYSTDTQYF. CDR3 sequence (DNA): TGTGCCACCTTGTCCCCACTGGGTGGCGGGGCCTATAGCACAGATACGCAGTATTTT.

The chain employs TRBV12-3 or TRBV12-4 and TRBJ1-4; D unclear. This CDR3 region has 12 residues. The V gene lost 3 bases and the J gene lost 8 bases, with 7 bases spanning the gap. CDR3 region: CASSFAREKLFF. CDR3 in DNA: TGTGCCAGCAGTTTCGCTCGGGAAAAACTGTTTTTT.

The V and J genes are TRBV7-2 and TRBJ2-5; D might be TRBD2 (5 bases). The germline V and J ends were trimmed by 4 bases and 1 base, with 16 bases remaining between them. Germline CDR1 is SGHTA and CDR2 is FQGNSA. This CDR3 is built from 16 residues. For the CDR3, the DNA is TGTGCCAGCAGCTACGGGCTAGCAAGAACCCAAGAGACCCAGTACTTC. Translation gives CASSYGLARTQETQYF.

This clone was seen once. The V gene is TRBV19, the J gene TRBJ2-1, with a weak D call TRBD1 (7 bases). The CDR3 totals 17 residues. V was trimmed by 6 bases and J by 5 bases, leaving 23 bases between them. Germline-derived CDR1 and CDR2 are LNHDA and SQIVND (reference sequence). In DNA form, the CDR3 reads TGTGCCAGTAGAAACGGACCCGGAGGGGGCCTAAACAATGAGCAGTTCTTC. Its protein is CASRNGPGGGLNNEQFF.

The chain combines TRBV6-4 with TRBJ2-4, with 7 positions matching TRBD1. The CDR3 is 16 amino acids. After removal of 7 bases from V and 0 bases from J, the junction contained 9 bases not matched to a gene. CDR1 is MRHNA and CDR2 is SNTAGT in the germline V gene. CDR3 amino acids: CASTPGQPIAKNIQYF. The CDR3 region has the DNA TGTGCCAGCACACCGGGACAGCCCATAGCCAAAAACATTCAGTACTTC.

The V call is TRBV19, the J call TRBJ1-2, with 7 positions matching TRBD1. CDR3 length: 15 residues. Germline values: CDR1 LNHDA, CDR2 SQIVND (reference sequence). V was clipped by 3 bases and J by 1 base; unmatched bases: 5. The chain's CDR3 is CASSIRTGDNYGYTF. CDR3 nucleotides: TGTGCCAGTAGTATCCGGACAGGAGATAACTATGGCTACACCTTC.

This clone has just a few counts. V is TRBV7-9 and J is TRBJ1-2, with a tentative D call TRBD1 (6 bases). Germline V gives CDR1 SEHNR, CDR2 FQNEAQ (reference sequence). The CDR3 spans 13 residues. V was clipped by 3 bases and J by 7 bases, with 12 bases between them. The CDR3 region has the DNA TGTGCCAGCAGCTTGAAGGACAGTTCTGGCTACACCTTC. Residues: CASSLKDSSGYTF.

The gene calls are TRBV7-8 and TRBJ2-3, with 9 bases that match TRBD2. Germline CDR1 SGHVS, CDR2 FQNEAQ. V lost 0 bases to trimming and J lost 7 bases; unmatched junction nucleotides: 11. The CDR3 is 17 residues long. The CDR3 reads CASSLAKGAGGPNTQYF. CDR3 nucleotide sequence: TGTGCCAGCAGCTTAGCGAAAGGCGCGGGGGGGCCTAATACGCAGTATTTT.

The chain employs TRBV7-2 and TRBJ1-5, with TRBD1 matching 9 bases. This CDR3 is built from 16 residues. Trimming cost V 3 bases and J 0 bases; bases outside gene matches: 3. Per the germline V gene, CDR1 is SGHTA and CDR2 is FQGNSA. CDR3 DNA: TGTGCCAGCAGCTTGGGGACAGGGCATAGCAATCAGCCCCAGCATTTT. Translated: CASSLGTGHSNQPQHF.

This clone occurred a few times. The chain combines TRBV7-9 with TRBJ2-2, with 9 nucleotides matching TRBD1. From germline, CDR1 is SEHNR and CDR2 FQNEAQ (reference sequence). This CDR3 comprises 17 residues. The V segment lost 6 bases and the J segment 3 bases; nucleotides outside the gene matches: 11. DNA of the CDR3: TGTGCCAGCAGTTTCAGTCGGACAGGGGCGGACACCGGGGAGCTGTTTTTT. This translates into CASSFSRTGADTGELFF.

This clone was detected once. This chain joins TRBV2 and TRBJ1-2; D perhaps matches TRBD1 (5 bases). The germline gives CDR1 SNHLY, CDR2 FYNNEI. The CDR3 is 12 residues long. V shed 7 bases and J shed 8 bases, with 14 bases lying between them. The CDR3 nucleotides are TGTGCCAGCACCACGGGGGGATGGGGCTACACCTTC. This gives the protein CASTTGGWGYTF.